Following are 30 T cell receptor beta chains from one sample sequenced in a study of blood T cell repertoires in COVID-19. The table came from immunoSEQ multiplex PCR; TCRdb's copy has only in-frame clones and leaves some out. Of more than 60,000 clones detected, approximately 80% appear once; the ten largest clones hold approximately 6.2%. Source material: peripheral blood. Receptors originate from a man in his sixties with active or convalescent COVID-19.

This clone was recorded only once. One end of the junction is discordant with germline, which a read error may explain. The V call is TRBV7-7, the J call TRBJ2-2, with TRBD1 identical over 12 bases. CDR3 length equals 14 residues. The V gene's germline CDR1 is SSHAT and CDR2 FNYEAQ (reference sequence). The CDR3 loop reads CASRGQGAAGELFF. DNA for the CDR3: TGTGCTAGCAGGGGACAGGGGGCCGCCGGGGAGCTGTTTTTT. The variable domain in full, completed from reference TRBV7-7 and TRBJ2-2, reads GAGVSQSPRYKVTKRGQDVTLRCDPISSHATLYWYQQALGQGPEFLTYFNYEAQPDKSGLPSDRFSAERPEGSISTLTIQRTEQRDSAMYRCASRGQGAAGELFFGEGSRLTVL.

To note about this clone: A read error may account for a junction end that differs from germline. The chain is built from TRBV6-5 and TRBJ1-2; D might be TRBD1 (6 bases). The CDR3 has 12 amino acids. Germline values: CDR1 MNHEY, CDR2 SVGAGI. This chain's CDR3 is CASSYVGTYPVF. The CDR3 nucleotides are TGTGCCAGCAGTTACGTTGGGACATACCCCGTCTTC.

The chain is built from TRBV3-1 (or the pseudogene TRBV3-2) and TRBJ1-1; D perhaps matches TRBD1 (5 bases). The V gene lost 6 bases and the J gene lost 4 bases, with 15 bases spanning the gap. Germline V gene lookup returns CDR1 LGHDT and CDR2 YNNKEL (reference sequence). The CDR3 totals 14 residues. The CDR3 protein is CASRLKAGGTEAFF. The CDR3 region has the DNA TGTGCCAGCAGACTAAAGGCGGGGGGCACTGAAGCTTTCTTT.

This chain connects TRBV5-1 to TRBJ2-5, with 7 positions matching TRBD1. CDR3 size: 13 residues. The junction had 2 bases not matched to a gene; V was cut back by 2 bases and J by 4 bases. The germline V gene encodes CDR1 SGHRS and CDR2 YFSETQ. The CDR3 loop reads CASSLEGAETQYF. CDR3 nucleotide sequence: TGCGCCAGCAGCTTAGAGGGGGCAGAGACCCAGTACTTC.

The rearrangement uses TRBV12-3 or TRBV12-4 and TRBJ2-7; D perhaps matches TRBD2 (6 bases). V was pared by 2 bases and J by 5 bases, with 10 bases between. The CDR3 loop spans 13 amino acids. Here the CDR3 reads CASSLNGGNEQYF. CDR3 nucleotide sequence: TGTGCCAGCAGTTTAAATGGGGGGAACGAGCAGTACTTC.

V and J are TRBV27 and TRBJ2-2; D might be TRBD1 (7 bases). The CDR3 runs 15 residues. Trimming left V 6 bases short and J 6 bases short, with 17 bases between. Per the germline V gene, CDR1 is MNHEY and CDR2 is SMNVEV (reference sequence). The CDR3 DNA reads TGTGCCAGCAGCCCTTCTGGAGGGGGCTCCGGGGAGCTGTTTTTT. Translating it yields CASSPSGGGSGELFF.

In its sample, this clone was seen a few times. The chain employs TRBV6-5 and TRBJ1-2, with D possibly matching TRBD1 (5 bases). Germline V gives CDR1 MNHEY, CDR2 SVGAGI. The CDR3 sequence is 15 residues long. The V and J ends lost 0 bases and 0 bases respectively, with 8 bases between them. CDR3: CASSYSFRANYGYTF. CDR3 DNA: TGTGCCAGCAGTTACTCGTTCAGGGCTAACTATGGCTACACCTTC.

This rearrangement joins TRBV7-2 to TRBJ1-5; 9 bases map to TRBD1. This CDR3 comprises 16 residues. Germline loops: CDR1 SGHTA, CDR2 FQGNSA. Trimming at V came to 4 bases and at J to 6 bases, leaving 10 bases not matched to a gene. The CDR3 reads CASSSTGTGIGQPQHF. The CDR3 DNA is TGTGCCAGCAGCTCTACCGGGACAGGGATAGGTCAGCCCCAGCATTTT. The whole variable domain, filled in from reference TRBV7-2 and TRBJ1-5, reads GAGVSQSPSNKVTEKGKDVELRCDPISGHTALYWYRQSLGQGLEFLIYFQGNSAPDKSGLPSDRFSAERTGGSVSTLTIQRTQQEDSAVYLCASSSTGTGIGQPQHFGDGTRLSIL.

The chain recombines TRBV28 with TRBJ2-5, with 10 positions matching TRBD2. The CDR3 extends over 16 amino acids. The germline V gene has CDR1 MDHEN and CDR2 SYDVKM. V shed 2 bases and J 2 bases; nucleotides not matched to a gene: 5. The DNA of the CDR3 is TGTGCCAGCAGTTTAAGTGCAGCGGGGGGGCAAGAGACCCAGTACTTC. Translating gives CASSLSAAGGQETQYF.

This clone was detected only a few times. The chain recombines TRBV3-1 (or the pseudogene TRBV3-2) with TRBJ1-1, with D tentatively TRBD1 (6 bases). V was trimmed by 4 bases and J by 5 bases, leaving 20 bases between them. The CDR3 sequence is 16 residues long. Germline CDR1 is LGHDT and CDR2 is YNNKEL (reference sequence). The CDR3 spells CASSPLGTGLSTEAFF. CDR3 bases: TGTGCCAGCAGCCCGCTTGGAACAGGGTTGTCGACTGAAGCTTTCTTT.

This clone was observed a few times. This chain connects TRBV7-8 to TRBJ2-7; 7 bases line up with TRBD2. V dropped 3 bases and J dropped 7; count of bases not matched to a gene: 15. This CDR3 is built from 16 residues. The V gene's germline CDR1 is SGHVS and CDR2 FQNEAQ. The CDR3 here is CASSLRMVGGTGEQYF. The CDR3 coding sequence is TGTGCCAGCAGCTTGCGCATGGTCGGGGGGACCGGAGAGCAGTACTTC.

The V gene is TRBV30, the J gene TRBJ2-7; D might be TRBD2 (6 bases). Trimming shortened V by 4 bases and J by 3 bases, and 10 bases separated the two germline ends. Germline V gives CDR1 GTSNPN, CDR2 SVGIG (reference sequence). This CDR3 is 12 amino acids long. The CDR3 protein is CAWTGVSYEQYF. For the CDR3, the DNA is TGTGCCTGGACGGGGGTCAGCTACGAGCAGTACTTC.

V and J are TRBV14 and TRBJ1-4; 8 nucleotides align to TRBD1. CDR3 length: 14 amino acids. Per the germline V gene, CDR1 is SGHDN and CDR2 is FVKESK. Losses at the gene ends were 4 bases for V and 6 bases for J; bases not matched to a gene: 4. CDR3 protein: CASSLTGGDEKLFF. CDR3 coding DNA: TGTGCCAGCAGCCTTACAGGGGGTGATGAAAAACTGTTTTTT.

The chain combines TRBV7-9 with TRBJ2-2, with D hard to call. The germline gives CDR1 SEHNR, CDR2 FQNEAQ (reference sequence). Trimming shortened V by 5 bases and J by 7 bases, and 8 bases separated the two germline ends. This CDR3 has 12 residues. The CDR3 DNA follows: TGTGCCAGCAGCCCAGAAATCGGGGAGCTGTTTTTT. Residues: CASSPEIGELFF.

The V call is TRBV4-2, the J call TRBJ2-2; D is possibly TRBD1 (6 bases). This CDR3 is built from 16 residues. Trimming cost V 0 bases and J 4 bases, with 12 bases left between them. Germline loops: CDR1 LGHNA, CDR2 YNFKEQ. CDR3 in amino acids: CASSQDSARGTGELFF. The CDR3 DNA sequence: TGTGCCAGCAGCCAAGATAGTGCCAGGGGCACCGGGGAGCTGTTTTTT.

This clone was seen only once. V and J are TRBV7-2 and TRBJ2-5; 11 bases agree with TRBD2. Germline loops: CDR1 SGHTA, CDR2 FQGNSA. The CDR3 is made up of 14 amino acids. Losses at the gene ends were 8 bases for V and 6 bases for J; bases not matched to a gene: 8. CDR3 sequence (DNA): TGTGCCAGCGCCGGGACTAGCGGAAAGCAGACCCAGTACTTC. The encoded protein is CASAGTSGKQTQYF.

The chain is built from TRBV11-2 and TRBJ2-1; D gene uncertain. The V gene's germline CDR1 is SGHAT and CDR2 FQNNGV. The length of the CDR3 is 11 residues. Between the trimmed V and J ends, which lost 5 bases and 7 bases, there was a span of 6 bases. This CDR3 is CASSPLNEQFF. In DNA, the CDR3 is TGTGCCAGCAGCCCACTGAATGAGCAGTTCTTC.

This chain joins TRBV28 and TRBJ2-1, with D possibly being TRBD2 (6 bases). This CDR3 region has 12 residues. Trimming took off 3 bases at V and 12 bases at J, with 12 bases between the two ends. CDR1 is MDHEN, CDR2 SYDVKM, per germline. The CDR3 DNA sequence: TGTGCCAGCAGTTTGGAGCTCGGGGGGCAGTTCTTC. Encoded protein: CASSLELGGQFF.

The rearrangement links TRBV6-5 to TRBJ2-5, with 10 bases identical to TRBD2. Germline CDR1 and CDR2: MNHEY and SVGAGI. Trimming cost V 4 bases and J 2 bases; bases outside gene matches: 4. The CDR3 runs to 15 residues. DNA of the CDR3: TGTGCCAGCAGTTCTAGCGGGGGTAGGCAAGAGACCCAGTACTTC. Its protein is CASSSSGGRQETQYF.

J is TRBJ2-5 and V is TRBV6-6, with 8 positions matching TRBD1. Per the germline V gene, CDR1 is MNHNY and CDR2 is SVGAGI (reference sequence). The CDR3 length is 16 residues. V shed 4 bases and J 1 base; nucleotides not matched to a gene: 8. CDR3 DNA sequence: TGTGCCAGCAGTTCGTCTACCGGGACAGGCCAAGAGACCCAGTACTTC. This encodes CASSSSTGTGQETQYF.

The chain couples TRBV4-2 to TRBJ1-4; the match to TRBD1 covers 9 bases. The CDR3 is 17 amino acids. Looked up from germline, CDR1 is LGHNA and CDR2 is YNFKEQ. The trim removed 0 bases at V and 8 bases at J, leaving 10 bases unmatched. Written as DNA, the CDR3 is TGTGCCAGCAGCCAAGACGCTACCGGACAGGGGACAGAAAAACTGTTTTTT. Its translation: CASSQDATGQGTEKLFF.

The V gene is TRBV5-4, the J gene TRBJ2-7; weak D call: TRBD2 (5 bases). Germline CDR1 is SGHNT and CDR2 is YYREEE (reference sequence). V lost 0 bases and J lost 7, with 11 bases in between. This CDR3 contains 13 residues. CDR3 residues: CASSLAVTNEQYF. CDR3 bases: TGTGCCAGCAGCTTGGCCGTGACTAATGAGCAGTACTTC. Drawing the rest from reference TRBV5-4 and TRBJ2-7, the complete variable domain is ETGVTQSPTHLIKTRGQQVTLRCSSQSGHNTVSWYQQALGQGPQFIFQYYREEENGRGNFPPRFSGLQFPNYSSELNVNALELDDSALYLCASSLAVTNEQYFGPGTRLTVT.

V is TRBV5-4 and J is TRBJ1-1; D might be TRBD1 (5 bases). This CDR3 comprises 14 residues. V lost 0 bases and J lost 7, with 13 bases in between. Per germline, CDR1 SGHNT and CDR2 YYREEE (reference sequence). The CDR3 here is CASSLDPGFVEAFF. CDR3 DNA sequence: TGTGCCAGCAGCTTGGATCCAGGGTTCGTTGAAGCTTTCTTT.

V usage is TRBV29-1 and J usage is TRBJ1-1, with D maybe TRBD1 (6 bases). Deletions cut 7 bases from V and 7 bases from J, with 10 bases between. CDR1 and CDR2 from the germline V gene are SQVTM and ANQGSEA. CDR3 size: 10 residues. The CDR3 reads CSGGQFEAFF. The CDR3 DNA is TGCAGCGGTGGACAGTTTGAAGCTTTCTTT.

V and J are TRBV7-9 and TRBJ2-3; 12 nucleotides line up with TRBD2. Germline CDR1 and CDR2: SEHNR and FQNEAQ (reference sequence). CDR3 length: 15 amino acids. The junction had 4 bases not matched to a gene; V was cut back by 5 bases and J by 4 bases. The CDR3 loop reads CASSPGLAGPDTQYF. In nucleotides, the CDR3 is TGTGCCAGCAGCCCCGGACTAGCGGGGCCAGATACGCAGTATTTT.

The chain combines TRBV5-1 with TRBJ2-3; D gene uncertain. Deletions cut 0 bases from V and 4 bases from J, with 12 bases between. This CDR3 is 15 amino acids long. Germline CDR1 and CDR2: SGHRS and YFSETQ. CDR3 coding DNA: TGCGCCAGCAGCTTGGCCTGGGCCGGCGCAGATACGCAGTATTTT. Translation: CASSLAWAGADTQYF.

The V and J genes are TRBV6-5 and TRBJ1-2; D is possibly TRBD1 (5 bases). Trimming shortened V by 6 bases and J by 2 bases, and 13 bases separated the two germline ends. This CDR3 is built from 14 residues. CDR1 is MNHEY, CDR2 SVGAGI, per germline. The CDR3 reads CASRTYRNNYGYTF. The DNA for the CDR3 is TGTGCCAGCAGAACTTACAGGAACAACTATGGCTACACCTTC.

The chain couples TRBV6-6 to TRBJ2-5, with D maybe TRBD1 (5 bases). The length of the CDR3 is 13 residues. Germline-derived CDR1 and CDR2 are MNHNY and SVGAGI (reference sequence). V lost 4 bases and J lost 3, with 9 bases in between. CDR3 region: CASSSTAKETQYF. Written as DNA, the CDR3 is TGTGCCAGCAGTTCGACAGCTAAAGAGACCCAGTACTTC.

In this sample, this clone turned up once. The chain combines TRBV6-5 with TRBJ2-3, with D perhaps TRBD2 (6 bases). The CDR3 covers 15 residues. The germline CDR1 and CDR2 sequences are MNHEY and SVGAGI. V was clipped by 2 bases and J by 1 base, with 10 bases between them. The CDR3 sequence is CASSYNGEGTDTQYF. Written as DNA, the CDR3 is TGTGCCAGCAGTTACAACGGGGAGGGCACAGATACGCAGTATTTT.

The chain recombines TRBV7-2 with TRBJ1-6; D gene ambiguous. The germline V gene encodes CDR1 SGHTA and CDR2 FQGNSA. Trimming took 1 base from V and 5 from J, leaving 6 bases between them. The CDR3 is 14 amino acids. CDR3 amino acids: CASSLVSDNSPLHF. The CDR3 coding sequence is TGTGCCAGCAGCTTAGTGTCAGATAATTCACCCCTCCACTTT.